A single sample is the source of the 22 T cell receptor beta chains below, sequenced in a study of beta chain features in type 1 diabetes. The authors reverse transcribed all of the isolated RNA, so sequencing captured expressed TCRB transcripts. This table comes from immunoSEQ multiplex PCR, and its TCRdb copy is limited to in-frame clones, with some not included. The data show roughly 150,000 clones, 11% seen once. The source material was central memory CD4+ T cells from blood. The receptors come from a man between 18 and 35 years old in good health.

This clone was detected a few times. The chain links TRBV7-3 to TRBJ2-1; 11 bases are a match to TRBD2. The ends lost 8 bases at V and 4 bases at J; junction bases unmatched: 4. This CDR3 has 14 residues. The germline CDR1 and CDR2 sequences are SGHTA and FQGTGA. CDR3 sequence (DNA): TGTGCCAGCCAGGGACTAGCGGTATACAATGAGCAGTTCTTC. The encoded protein is CASQGLAVYNEQFF.

This clone was seen more than once but under ten times. The chain combines TRBV7-2 with TRBJ2-7; 7 nucleotides align to TRBD2. CDR1 and CDR2 (germline): SGHTA, FQGNSA. CDR3 length: 15 residues. J was trimmed by 2 bases and V by 5 bases; bases with no gene match: 9. CDR3 sequence: CASSHRGGTTYEQYF. The CDR3 DNA is TGTGCCAGCAGCCATCGCGGGGGAACTACCTACGAGCAGTACTTC.

In this sample, this clone turned up a few times. This chain joins TRBV9 and TRBJ2-7; 8 bases line up with TRBD1. CDR1 SGDLS and CDR2 YYNGEE come from the germline V gene. This CDR3 is 13 amino acids long. J was trimmed by 3 bases and V by 4 bases; bases with no gene match: 3. CDR3 bases: TGTGCCAGCAGCCCAGGGGGCAGCTACGAGCAGTACTTC. Protein product: CASSPGGSYEQYF.

J is TRBJ2-1 and V is TRBV5-1, with 10 nucleotides matching TRBD2. The germline V gene has CDR1 SGHRS and CDR2 YFSETQ. V trimming: 3 bases; J trimming: 4 bases; junction bases outside the gene matches: 7. The CDR3 sequence is 16 residues long. The CDR3 nucleotides read TGCGCCAGCAGCTACTCGCCTAGCGGGAGATACAATGAGCAGTTCTTC. Its protein is CASSYSPSGRYNEQFF.

The chain has TRBV4-3 and TRBJ2-7; 8 nucleotides align to TRBD1. In germline, CDR1 is LGHNA, CDR2 YSLEER. V lost 5 bases, J lost 3 bases, and 0 bases stayed unmatched. CDR3 length: 12 residues. CDR3 coding DNA: TGCGCCAGCAGCGACAGGGGCTACGAGCAGTACTTC. This codes for CASSDRGYEQYF.

This clone was counted ten times or more. The V call is TRBV23-1, the J call TRBJ1-1; TRBD1 aligns across 7 bases. TRBV23-1 belongs to the ORF category, with a function that is uncertain. This CDR3 spans 16 amino acids. The V segment lost 4 bases and the J segment 0 bases; nucleotides outside the gene matches: 8. CDR3 in DNA: TGCGCCAGCAGTCTACACAGGGGTAGGGTGAACACTGAAGCTTTCTTT. It translates to CASSLHRGRVNTEAFF.

In this sample, this clone turned up a few times. This chain links TRBV11-2 with TRBJ2-2, with 9 bases matching TRBD2. After removal of 1 base from V and 1 base from J, the junction contained 7 bases not matched to a gene. The CDR3 spans 18 residues. The germline V gene has CDR1 SGHAT and CDR2 FQNNGV. The chain's CDR3 is CASSLVSGSIMNTGELFF. The CDR3 coding sequence is TGTGCCAGCAGCTTAGTTAGCGGGAGTATTATGAACACCGGGGAGCTGTTTTTT. The whole variable domain, remainder taken from reference TRBV11-2 and TRBJ2-2, is EAGVAQSPRYKIIEKRQSVAFWCNPISGHATLYWYQQILGQGPKLLIQFQNNGVVDDSQLPKDRFSAERLKGVDSTLKIQPAKLEDSAVYLCASSLVSGSIMNTGELFFGEGSRLTVL.

The chain uses TRBV25-1 and TRBJ2-1; TRBD1 matches 11 bases. The CDR3 is 16 amino acids. Trimming removed 3 bases from V and 4 bases from J; junction bases left unmatched: 5. The V gene's germline CDR1 is MGHDK and CDR2 SYGVNS. This CDR3 reads CASSEGQGVFYNEQFF. The CDR3, as DNA: TGTGCCAGCAGTGAGGGACAGGGGGTCTTTTACAATGAGCAGTTCTTC.

This clone turned up a few times. This sequence joins TRBV7-3 and TRBJ2-7, with a possible D match to TRBD1 (5 bases). The CDR3 loop spans 14 amino acids. Germline CDR1 is SGHTA and CDR2 is FQGTGA. The V gene lost 5 bases and the J gene lost 2 bases, with 13 bases spanning the gap. CDR3 in amino acids: CASSMSAGTYEQYF. DNA of the CDR3: TGTGCCAGCAGCATGAGTGCAGGGACCTACGAGCAGTACTTC.

This clone was observed many times. The chain joins TRBV14 to TRBJ2-1, with TRBD2 identical over 11 bases. CDR3 length: 15 residues. V lost 4 bases to trimming and J lost 3 bases; unmatched junction nucleotides: 2. CDR1 SGHDN and CDR2 FVKESK come from the germline V gene. DNA for the CDR3: TGTGCCAGCAGCCCCCTAGCGGGAGGCTACAATGAGCAGTTCTTC. Protein sequence: CASSPLAGGYNEQFF. Variable domain in full (rest from reference TRBV14 and TRBJ2-1): EAGVTQFPSHSVIEKGQTVTLRCDPISGHDNLYWYRRVMGKEIKFLLHFVKESKQDESGMPNNRFLAERTGGTYSTLKVQPAELEDSGVYFCASSPLAGGYNEQFFGPGTRLTVL.

The rearrangement uses TRBV7-8 and TRBJ2-3; no firm D call. The CDR3 extends over 11 amino acids. V lost 5 bases, J lost 7 bases, and 7 bases lay in between. Germline V gene data show CDR1 as SGHVS and CDR2 as FQNEAQ. Written as DNA, the CDR3 is TGTGCCAGCAGCCGACAAAATACGCAGTATTTT. This gives the protein CASSRQNTQYF. The entire variable domain, with the rest obtained from reference TRBV7-8 and TRBJ2-3, is as follows: GAGVSQSPRYKVAKRGQDVALRCDPISGHVSLFWYQQALGQGPEFLTYFQNEAQLDKSGLPSDRFFAERPEGSVSTLKIQRTQQEDSAVYLCASSRQNTQYFGPGTRLTVL.

This sequence joins TRBV27 and TRBJ2-3; D not resolved. There are 14 residues in the CDR3. CDR1 and CDR2 from the germline V gene are MNHEY and SMNVEV (reference sequence). Deletions cut 7 bases from V and 4 bases from J, with 15 bases between. CDR3: CASTSLKGADTQYF. Here the CDR3 DNA reads TGTGCCAGCACCTCCCTTAAGGGTGCAGATACGCAGTATTTT.

This clone showed up just a few times. J is TRBJ2-4 and V is TRBV7-9; no reliable D call. There are 14 residues in the CDR3. V was clipped by 3 bases and J by 1 base, with 7 bases between them. CDR1 SEHNR and CDR2 FQNEAQ come from the germline V gene (reference sequence). DNA for the CDR3: TGTGCCAGCAGCTTTAATGGGGCCAAAAACATTCAGTACTTC. It is translated as CASSFNGAKNIQYF.

In this sample, this clone turned up a few times. The chain has TRBV14 and TRBJ2-1; 9 bases map to TRBD1. V lost 4 bases and J lost 7; bases outside the gene matches: 11. Germline V lookup: CDR1 SGHDN, CDR2 FVKESK. CDR3 length equals 16 residues. CDR3 protein: CASSRLGGQGNNEQFF. The CDR3 region has the DNA TGTGCCAGCAGCCGTCTGGGGGGACAGGGTAATAATGAGCAGTTCTTC.

The chain carries TRBV2 and TRBJ1-6, with D uncertain. Germline values: CDR1 SNHLY, CDR2 FYNNEI. V was clipped by 7 bases and J by 0 bases, with 7 bases between them. The CDR3 has 14 residues. CDR3 residues: CASKGSSYNSPLHF. CDR3 nucleotides: TGTGCCAGCAAGGGTAGCTCCTATAATTCACCCCTCCACTTT.

This chain connects TRBV7-2 to TRBJ2-7; possible D gene TRBD2, 6 bases. Germline V lookup: CDR1 SGHTA, CDR2 FQGNSA. The CDR3 covers 14 residues. V was pared by 5 bases and J by 2 bases, with 13 bases between. The DNA for the CDR3 is TGTGCCAGCAGCCGTCCTGGGGGGACCTACGAGCAGTACTTC. As protein: CASSRPGGTYEQYF.

This clone has only a few counts. The chain uses TRBV5-4 and TRBJ1-4; D is undetermined. Trimming shortened V by 0 bases and J by 5 bases, and 8 bases separated the two germline ends. The CDR3 is 14 amino acids. Germline CDR1 reads SGHNT; CDR2 reads YYREEE (reference sequence). The CDR3 nucleotides read TGTGCCAGCAGCTTGGCGGACGGAAATGAAAAACTGTTTTTT. Amino acids: CASSLADGNEKLFF.

This clone appeared many times. The V gene is TRBV27, the J gene TRBJ2-1; 13 nucleotides line up with TRBD2. V dropped 2 bases and J dropped 7; count of bases not matched to a gene: 5. The V gene's germline CDR1 is MNHEY and CDR2 SMNVEV (reference sequence). CDR3 length: 16 residues. The CDR3 here is CASSLPGLAGYNEQFF. CDR3 DNA sequence: TGTGCCAGCAGTTTACCGGGACTAGCGGGGTATAATGAGCAGTTCTTC.

This clone has more than one count but fewer than ten. J is TRBJ2-1 and V is TRBV30, with 13 bases fitting TRBD2. After removal of 0 bases from V and 15 bases from J, the junction contained 5 bases not matched to a gene. This CDR3 has 13 residues. Germline V lookup: CDR1 GTSNPN, CDR2 SVGIG (reference sequence). CDR3: CAWSVLTSGGRFF. DNA of the CDR3: TGTGCCTGGAGTGTACTGACTAGCGGGGGGAGGTTCTTC.

This chain connects TRBV9 to TRBJ2-3, with 7 nucleotides matching TRBD1. This CDR3 has 15 residues. Per germline, CDR1 SGDLS and CDR2 YYNGEE. V lost 4 bases and J lost 1; bases outside the gene matches: 6. The DNA of the CDR3 is TGTGCCAGCAGCAAACACAGGGGACGCACAGATACGCAGTATTTT. This gives the protein CASSKHRGRTDTQYF. The full variable domain, completed using reference TRBV9 and TRBJ2-3, is DSGVTQTPKHLITATGQRVTLRCSPRSGDLSVYWYQQSLDQGLQFLIQYYNGEERAKGNILERFSAQQFPDLHSELNLSSLELGDSALYFCASSKHRGRTDTQYFGPGTRLTVL.

Concerning this clone: Other DNA sequences from this sample encode an identical CDR3 as well. The chain couples TRBV29-1 to TRBJ2-7; perhaps TRBD1 as D (5 bases). The length of the CDR3 is 13 residues. CDR1 is SQVTM and CDR2 is ANQGSEA in the germline V gene. V was trimmed by 4 bases and J by 2 bases, leaving 12 bases between them. The CDR3 bases are TGCAGCGTTGGTAGAAAGACAGCCTACGAGCAGTACTTC. Amino acids: CSVGRKTAYEQYF.

In this sample, this clone turned up many times. CDR3 region: CASSPLGDTQYF. The CDR3 coding sequence is TGTGCCAGCAGCCCCTTAGGGGATACGCAGTATTTT. This chain links TRBV14 with TRBJ2-3; D uncertain. The CDR3 covers 12 residues. The ends were cut back, 4 bases at V and 6 bases at J, with 8 bases in the middle. Germline loops: CDR1 SGHDN, CDR2 FVKESK.